Shown below are 9 T cell receptor beta chains from a single sample sequenced in a study of CD8 T cells in ankylosing spondylitis. The antigens these receptors bind are not known. Overall study findings and caveats: What appeared characteristic of ankylosing spondylitis blood was a TCR beta motif of eight highly homologous variants.

MiXCR, run by TCRdb on the 5' RACE reads, gives a single entry per CDR3 protein. The table lists roughly 440,000 distinct CDR3 sequences, approximately 17% of them singletons. The source material was blood, either unsorted or a sorted T cell fraction (not recorded which). The receptors were gathered from a male donor with ankylosing spondylitis.

The J gene is TRBJ2-2, the V gene TRBV11-1, with D possibly being TRBD2 (6 bases). The germline V gene has CDR1 SGHAT and CDR2 FQDESV (reference sequence). The length of the CDR3 is 17 residues. V dropped 1 base and J dropped 2 bases, with 14 bases sitting between them. The CDR3 is CASSLGSWDLNTGELFF. In nucleotides, the CDR3 is TGTGCCAGCAGCTTAGGTTCTTGGGACTTAAACACCGGGGAGCTGTTTTTT.

The chain recombines TRBV29-1 with TRBJ2-3; D remains ambiguous. Germline CDR1 is SQVTM and CDR2 is ANQGSEA. This CDR3 has 12 amino acids. Trimming cost V 6 bases and J 3 bases, with 10 bases left between them. Here the CDR3 DNA reads TGCAGCGTCACCGCCTGGACAGATACGCAGTATTTT. Translation gives CSVTAWTDTQYF.

This clonotype showed up just a few times. The rearrangement joins TRBV9 to TRBJ2-3; D may be TRBD2 (6 bases). From germline, CDR1 is SGDLS and CDR2 YYNGEE. The CDR3 consists of 16 residues. V was trimmed by 0 bases and J by 1 base, leaving 12 bases between them. The CDR3 region has the DNA TGTGCCAGCAGCGTAGGGGGTAGCGGAGGCACAGATACGCAGTATTTT. It yields the protein CASSVGGSGGTDTQYF.

This clonotype was found many times. The chain recombines TRBV7-8 with TRBJ1-5; no definite D call. CDR3 length: 15 amino acids. V lost 1 base to trimming and J lost 7 bases, with 14 bases between them. Germline CDR1 and CDR2: SGHVS and FQNEAQ. The CDR3 protein is CASSLVSRIEQPQHF. CDR3 in DNA: TGTGCCAGCAGCTTAGTTTCCAGGATAGAGCAGCCCCAGCATTTT. Supplemented by reference TRBV7-8 and TRBJ1-5, the full variable domain reads GAGVSQSPRYKVAKRGQDVALRCDPISGHVSLFWYQQALGQGPEFLTYFQNEAQLDKSGLPSDRFFAERPEGSVSTLKIQRTQQEDSAVYLCASSLVSRIEQPQHFGDGTRLSIL.

The chain is built from TRBV25-1 and TRBJ1-2; 7 bases match TRBD1. V lost 3 bases to trimming and J lost 2 bases; unmatched junction nucleotides: 6. The CDR3 has 15 residues. Germline assignment: CDR1 MGHDK and CDR2 SYGVNS. The CDR3 DNA reads as TGTGCCAGCAGTGACCAAGGGACAGCGAACTATGGCTACACCTTC. Translating gives CASSDQGTANYGYTF.

This clonotype came up a few times. This sequence joins TRBV9 and TRBJ2-2; D is uncertain. CDR1 SGDLS and CDR2 YYNGEE come from the germline V gene. The CDR3 consists of 13 residues. V was pared by 3 bases and J by 5 bases, with 8 bases between. The CDR3 nucleotides are TGTGCCAGCAGCGCAACAACTACCGGGGAGCTGTTTTTT. It codes for CASSATTTGELFF.

The rearrangement uses TRBV30 and TRBJ2-7; D is perhaps TRBD1 (6 bases). The CDR3 extends over 14 amino acids. From germline, CDR1 is GTSNPN and CDR2 SVGIG (reference sequence). V lost 3 bases and J lost 4, with 16 bases in between. The CDR3 DNA follows: TGTGCCTGGAGGCTGCAGGGGCGCGGATACGAGCAGTACTTC. Its protein is CAWRLQGRGYEQYF.

V and J are TRBV19 and TRBJ1-5; 7 bases map to TRBD1. V lost 6 bases to trimming and J lost 9 bases; unmatched junction nucleotides: 14. CDR3 length equals 15 residues. CDR1 and CDR2 (germline): LNHDA, SQIVND (reference sequence). CDR3 protein: CASRDQTGPGGPQHF. DNA of the CDR3: TGTGCCAGTAGGGATCAGACAGGGCCCGGGGGGCCCCAGCATTTT.

This chain joins TRBV7-9 and TRBJ1-1; possibly TRBD1 for D (5 bases). V lost 2 bases and J lost 3, with 13 bases in between. The CDR3 spans 15 residues. Germline values: CDR1 SEHNR, CDR2 FQNEAQ (reference sequence). The CDR3 DNA is TGTGCCAGCAGCTTACTCACCCAGGGTCACACTGAAGCTTTCTTT. Its protein is CASSLLTQGHTEAFF.